A selection of T cell receptor beta chains follows, all from one sample in a study of blood T cell repertoires in COVID-19. The assay was immunoSEQ multiplex PCR, and TCRdb's table has in-frame clones only and misses some. The sample contains over 200,000 clones, 75% to 90% of which appear only once. The sample was peripheral blood. These receptors originate from a woman in her thirties or forties with acute or convalescent COVID-19. CDR3s include the opening cysteine and the closing phenylalanine or tryptophan. The order of the fields is CDR3 DNA, CDR3 protein, J gene, clone size, D gene, V gene. The D gene is left open where the match is weak. Clone size appears in some rows only: once, few, many, or a class for an expanded clone.

TGTGCCAGCAGTATCCCGGGACAGGGGAGGAGGGGGATAAACACTGAAGCTTTCTTT	CASSIPGQGRRGINTEAFF	TRBJ1-1	NA	TRBD1	TRBV2
TGTGCCAGAAGCTTAGCTGCGCGGAATCAGCCCCAGCATTTT	CARSLAARNQPQHF	TRBJ1-5	NA	NA	TRBV7-5
TGTGCCAGCTCACCACCTTCCGAGGAGACCCAGTACTTC	CASSPPSEETQYF	TRBJ2-5	NA	NA	TRBV18
TGTGCCAGCAGCTTAGTAGCCCCAGGGAACTCCTATAATTCACCCCTCCACTTT	CASSLVAPGNSYNSPLHF	TRBJ1-6	NA	NA	TRBV7-2
TGTGCCAGCAGGGACGGACAGGGTCCGGATTTTTTCTTT	CASRDGQGPDFFF	TRBJ1-1	once	TRBD1	TRBV5-6
TGTGCCAGCAGTGATTACGGGGTCTATGGCTACACCTTC	CASSDYGVYGYTF	TRBJ1-2	NA	NA	TRBV11-2
TGCGCCAGCAGCCAAAGGTTACGGACTAGCGGGGGGCAATCCTACAATGAGCAGTTCTTC	CASSQRLRTSGGQSYNEQFF	TRBJ2-1	NA	TRBD2	TRBV4-1
TGTGCCAGCTCACCCGGGACAGGGGGTCTTGGTCAGCCCCAGCATTTT	CASSPGTGGLGQPQHF	TRBJ1-5	NA	TRBD1	TRBV18
TGCGCCAGCAGTGTCAACGCGGTCGCGACAGATACGCAGTATTTT	CASSVNAVATDTQYF	TRBJ2-3	NA	NA	TRBV10-2
TGTGCCAGCAGCCCTCGACTAGCGGGGGGGCCCTACAATGAGCAGTTCTTC	CASSPRLAGGPYNEQFF	TRBJ2-1	NA	TRBD2	TRBV11-2
TGTGCCAGCTCGCCAGACAGGGATCAGCCCCAGCATTTT	CASSPDRDQPQHF	TRBJ1-5	NA	TRBD1	TRBV18
TGTGCCAGCAGCCAAGAACTTTTCTATGGCTACACCTTC	CASSQELFYGYTF	TRBJ1-2	NA	NA	TRBV14
TGCGCCAGCAGCGTACATGGACAGGGGCTGGATGAGCAGTTCTTC	CASSVHGQGLDEQFF	TRBJ2-1	NA	TRBD1	TRBV5-1
TGCGCCAGCAGCCGGGACAGGGGGGTTGAGCAGTTCTTC	CASSRDRGVEQFF	TRBJ2-1	NA	TRBD1	TRBV5-1
TGTGCCATCAGTGAGTCGAATCAGGGGAACACTGAAGCTTTCTTT	CAISESNQGNTEAFF	TRBJ1-1	NA	NA	TRBV10-3
TGTGCCAGCAGTTGGGACAATAATCAGCCCCAGCATTTT	CASSWDNNQPQHF	TRBJ1-5	NA	NA	TRBV6-5
TGCGCCAGCAGCTTGAAGACAGGGCACACCGGGGAGCTGTTTTTT	CASSLKTGHTGELFF	TRBJ2-2	NA	TRBD1	TRBV5-1
TGTGCCAGCAGGCGGGGGGCAGAGGAAAAACTGTTTTTT	CASRRGAEEKLFF	TRBJ1-4	NA	NA	TRBV6-5
TGTGCCAGCGCCACTCCCCGGTATGTCTATGGCTACACCTTC	CASATPRYVYGYTF	TRBJ1-2	NA	NA	TRBV19
TGCGCCAGCAGCTTGCAGGGAGGGGGGGACTCTGGAAACACCATATATTTT	CASSLQGGGDSGNTIYF	TRBJ1-3	NA	NA	TRBV5-1
TGTGCCACCAGTGATTCCCAGGGACAGGTGGAGGGCTACACCTTC	CATSDSQGQVEGYTF	TRBJ1-2	NA	TRBD1	TRBV24-1
TGCGCCAGCAGCTCAACCGGGACAGGGTATGGCTACACCTTC	CASSSTGTGYGYTF	TRBJ1-2	NA	TRBD1	TRBV5-1
TGTGCCAGCAGCTTACGCGGTGGGGACTATGAGACCCAGTACTTC	CASSLRGGDYETQYF	TRBJ2-5	NA	TRBD2	TRBV11-2
TGTGCCAGCAGCTTATCTCGGGGTCCGGGTGGCGGTACGCAGTATTTT	CASSLSRGPGGGTQYF	TRBJ2-3	NA	NA	TRBV7-2
TGTGCCAGCTCACCAGATTGGGACACCTTTTTAAACATTCAGTACTTC	CASSPDWDTFLNIQYF	TRBJ2-4	NA	NA	TRBV18
TGTGCCAGCAGCCCCCTGGGGCCAAGTTCTGGAAACACCATATATTTT	CASSPLGPSSGNTIYF	TRBJ1-3	NA	NA	TRBV14
TGTGCCAGCAATGAGGGCAGGGGCCAAGAGACCCAGTACTTC	CASNEGRGQETQYF	TRBJ2-5	NA	NA	TRBV2
TGTGCCAGCAGCCCTGACAGGGGCGGATATGGCTACACCTTC	CASSPDRGGYGYTF	TRBJ1-2	NA	TRBD1	TRBV3-1/TRBV3-2
TGTGCCAGCCCCGGGGAGGGAAACACTGAAGCTTTCTTT	CASPGEGNTEAFF	TRBJ1-1	NA	NA	TRBV6-5
TGTGCCAGCAGTTTAACTGAAAACACTGAAGCTTTCTTT	CASSLTENTEAFF	TRBJ1-1	NA	NA	TRBV27
TGTGCCAGCAGCCTCCAGGGCGCGGTGGCTGCTTTCTTT	CASSLQGAVAAFF	TRBJ1-1	NA	NA	TRBV7-2
TGTGCCAGTAGTCGGGGGAACAATTCACCCCTCCACTTT	CASSRGNNSPLHF	TRBJ1-6	NA	NA	TRBV19
TGTGCCAGCGCTAAGCGTGCAGATACGCAGTATTTT	CASAKRADTQYF	TRBJ2-3	NA	NA	TRBV7-9
TGTGCCAGCAGCGTAGAATTGCGGGGGCCGGACAATGAGCAGTTCTTC	CASSVELRGPDNEQFF	TRBJ2-1	NA	NA	TRBV9
TGTGCCAGCAGTTACCGGGACAGGAGGTTGGAGACCCAGTACTTC	CASSYRDRRLETQYF	TRBJ2-5	NA	TRBD1	TRBV6-2/TRBV6-3
TGCGCCAGCAGCTTGATTACAGGGGCAGGTGGCTACACCTTC	CASSLITGAGGYTF	TRBJ1-2	NA	TRBD1	TRBV5-1
TGTGCCAGCAGTCCGGACAGGGTCCTAAATGGCTACACCTTC	CASSPDRVLNGYTF	TRBJ1-2	NA	TRBD1	TRBV28
TGTGCCAGCAGCTTAGGGATTAGCGGGGGGGTCACAGATACGCAGTATTTT	CASSLGISGGVTDTQYF	TRBJ2-3	NA	TRBD2	TRBV5-4
TGTGCCAGTAGTACCCGGCACAGCCTCCAAGAGACCCAGTACTTC	CASSTRHSLQETQYF	TRBJ2-5	NA	NA	TRBV19
TGCGCCAGCAGCTTGGGCACAGGGAGGGGCGCTGAAGCTTTCTTT	CASSLGTGRGAEAFF	TRBJ1-1	NA	NA	TRBV5-1
TGTGCCAGCAGACAAAGCACAGATACGCAGTATTTT	CASRQSTDTQYF	TRBJ2-3	NA	NA	TRBV27
TGTGCCAGTAGTTTGCCCCGGGGACTACTCACAGATACGCAGTATTTT	CASSLPRGLLTDTQYF	TRBJ2-3	NA	TRBD2	TRBV19
TGCGCCAGCAGCACCGGGACAAAGAACACTGAAGCTTTCTTT	CASSTGTKNTEAFF	TRBJ1-1	NA	NA	TRBV5-1
TGTGCCAGCAGCCAGGCCCGACAGGGGAGGTGGGATGGCTACACCTTC	CASSQARQGRWDGYTF	TRBJ1-2	once	TRBD1	TRBV3-1/TRBV3-2
TGTGCCAGCAGTTTCCCGCTAGCACGGGCCGGGGAGCTGTTTTTT	CASSFPLARAGELFF	TRBJ2-2	NA	NA	TRBV6-2/TRBV6-3
TGTGCCACCAGACCGGGACACATTAATTCACCCCTCCACTTT	CATRPGHINSPLHF	TRBJ1-6	few	NA	TRBV24-1
TGTGCCAGCATGAGGTCACCCCTCCACTTT	CASMRSPLHF	TRBJ1-6	NA	NA	TRBV28
TGTGCCAGCAGCCCCCGCGGGAAGAGAAACACTGAAGCTTTCTTT	CASSPRGKRNTEAFF	TRBJ1-1	NA	NA	TRBV3-1/TRBV3-2
TGTGCCAGCAGTCCAACCTCCTTGGGGGCGTATGGCTACACCTTC	CASSPTSLGAYGYTF	TRBJ1-2	NA	NA	TRBV6-5
TGTGCCAGCAGCCCTCATTTTCAGGGACAGGGGTATGGCTACACCTTC	CASSPHFQGQGYGYTF	TRBJ1-2	NA	TRBD1	TRBV9
TGTGCCAGCAGTGTTGTTCCTAGCGGGGGGAAGTACCAAGAGACCCAGTACTTC	CASSVVPSGGKYQETQYF	TRBJ2-5	NA	TRBD2	TRBV2